The following is a T cell receptor (beta chain) sequence with its context. Its antigen remains unidentified. The PCR had 60 Vbeta and 13 Jbeta primers. Clones were read by immunoSEQ multiplex PCR, and TCRdb kept only the in-frame ones, dropping some. The repertoire holds 120,000 to 150,000 clones, with approximately 80% as singletons. The data were taken from a study of cytomegalovirus exposure and HLA in healthy donors. Regarding the study as a whole: Among TCR sequences, most were rare, though some public TCRs appeared in many donors. Later genetic work tied a missense DCLRE1C variant to beta-chain V and J trimming. Prediction of most subjects' HLA-A and HLA-B alleles by TCR beta sequences was reportedly accurate. Earlier analysis yielded a pattern in which most TCR beta V segments were productive about 87% or about 30% of the time.

The sequencing sample was made of PBMCs. This clonotype was obtained from a man aged 35-49 years in good health and CMV-seropositive.

CDR3 residues: CASSQDSDQPQHF. In DNA, the CDR3 is TGTGCCAGCAGCCAAGATAGTGATCAGCCCCAGCATTTT. V gene TRBV4-2 combines with J gene TRBJ1-5; D gene unclear. The CDR3 length is 13 residues. V dropped 0 bases and J dropped 5 bases, with 5 bases sitting between them. Germline lookup yields CDR1 LGHNA and CDR2 YNFKEQ.